This T cell receptor (beta chain) was documented in a study of brain T cells in children with intractable seizures (dated by TCRdb to about 2021). Some background on the complete study: A NanoString immunology panel was first used to screen resected brain tissue from around 55 pediatric epilepsy surgery cases for immune gene transcripts. Among the approximately 12 selected surgery cases, pre-surgery blood was additionally sequenced for eight, leaving four cases with brain tissue only.

This sample's time point label indicates: blood from clinic visit 5 months post-surgery; TSC patient then seizure free. The surgery cases showing the highest brain T cell transcript signatures were chosen for TCR beta chain sequencing of brain tissue and, when available, of blood. Patients had been treated with at least one anti-epileptic drug before surgery. TCR-sequenced patients were children with drug-resistant epilepsy due to tuberous sclerosis complex, focal cortical dysplasia, Rasmussen encephalitis or hemimegalencephaly. The Monarch genomic DNA purification kit was used to extract bulk genomic DNA from unsorted brain tissue and from whole blood. TCR beta chain sequences were generated from genomic DNA using the immunoSEQ assay. In the authors' own workflow: CDR3 sequences that did not begin with the conserved framework cysteine at position 104 were removed by hand. To get clonality, the normalized Shannon's Diversity Index was subtracted from one, giving values from 0 (maximal diversity) to 1 (oligoclonal). Differences in the frequency of the same CDR3 between samples, such as brain versus blood, were assessed with chi-squared comparison-of-proportions tests. Public clonotypes were found by searching immuneACCESS, and the VDJdb browser was used to assess similarity to known antiviral clonotypes. Entries here come from immuneACCESS through TCRdb and include only in-frame sequences with V and J called. Some clones fail to appear in such tables; in the studies checked, an unresolved V gene covers under half of the shortfall, and the cause of the remainder is unknown. That table furnishes V, J and clone size, whereas the DNA furnished D and trimming. The sample table contains a few hundred thousand clones; only one count was recorded for over 90% of them. Together, the top ten hold 5.7% of the sample.

The CDR3 runs 13 residues from the cysteine to the phenylalanine. Of all the DNA, just the CDR3 is kept, 39 bases in frame from base 1. At the junction V is shortened by 2 bases and J by 7 bases, with 8 bases in between. The germline V gene (reference sequence) yields SEHNR for CDR1 and FQNEAQ for CDR2. With regard to this clone: This receptor's antigen is unknown. No much larger clonotype is one base removed from it; base qualities were not supplied.

Overall results and qualifications from the work: Viral specificity was inferred only from CDR3 sequence similarity, and patients' HCMV serostatus was unknown. Because pre- and post-surgery blood were sequenced to different depths, clones absent from the pre-surgery sample may reflect undersampling.

The rearrangement combines TRBV7-9 with TRBJ2-2; tentative D gene TRBD2, with 6 bases matching. This TCR derives from a boy in the first two years of life with tuberous sclerosis and intractable seizures. The material was peripheral blood, obtained approximately 5 months after surgery. The CDR3 amino acid sequence is: CASSLQEGGELFF. The DNA sequence is TGTGCCAGCAGCTTACAGGAGGGCGGGGAGCTGTTTTTT.